The next 18 T cell receptor beta chains were all read from a single sample in a study of response to subunit inactivated influenza vaccine. TCRdb fed the RT-PCR reads into MiXCR, producing one record per CDR3 protein. The table has about 500,000 distinct CDR3 sequences, 10% to 15% seen once. The material sequenced was PBMCs from blood, taken roughly 47 days after vaccination. The source of these receptors is a man in his forties or fifties who received an inactivated influenza vaccine.

The table lists this clonotype with a few counts. This chain connects TRBV10-1 to TRBJ2-3, with D unclear. CDR1 is WNHNN and CDR2 is SYGVQD in the germline V gene (reference sequence). This CDR3 contains 15 residues. V was cut by 3 bases and J by 4 bases, with 14 bases left in between. The CDR3 DNA sequence: TGCGCCAGCAGTGAACGCGGCCAAGGAGCAGATACGCAGTATTTT. This translates into CASSERGQGADTQYF.

Concerning this clonotype itself: Being one base from a much bigger clone, this may be a read error. V usage is TRBV5-1 and J usage is TRBJ2-7; D is ambiguous. Germline assignment: CDR1 SGHRS and CDR2 YFSETQ. This CDR3 contains 12 residues. This CDR3 is CASSFDKYELYF. In DNA, the CDR3 is TGCGCCAGCAGCTTCGACAAGTACGAGCTGTACTTC.

The sample holds many counts of this clonotype. This chain links TRBV7-9 with TRBJ2-7; tentatively, D is TRBD1 (6 bases). Germline CDR1 SEHNR, CDR2 FQNEAQ (reference sequence). V lost 6 bases, J lost 1 base, and 7 bases lay in between. CDR3 length: 12 residues. Here the CDR3 reads CASRQGSYEQYF. CDR3 DNA: TGTGCCAGCAGGCAGGGGTCCTACGAGCAGTACTTC.

The V gene is TRBV15, the J gene TRBJ2-1, with 10 bases identical to TRBD2. The germline gives CDR1 LNHNV, CDR2 YYDKDF (reference sequence). The CDR3 contains 17 residues. Germline trimming cut 0 bases from V and 9 bases from J; bases unmatched to any gene: 11. The CDR3 region has the DNA TGTGCCACCAGCAGAGATCTCCCCAGCGGGAGGGGGGGTGAGCAGTTCTTC. Amino acid sequence: CATSRDLPSGRGGEQFF. Together with reference TRBV15 and TRBJ2-1, the CDR3 gives the full variable domain: DAMVIQNPRYQVTQFGKPVTLSCSQTLNHNVMYWYQQKSSQAPKLLFHYYDKDFNNEADTPDNFQSRRPNTSFCFLDIRSPGLGDTAMYLCATSRDLPSGRGGEQFFGPGTRLTVL.

This clonotype was counted a few times. V usage is TRBV7-9 and J usage is TRBJ1-4; 8 bases are a match to TRBD1. CDR3 length: 14 residues. V shed 5 bases, J shed 5 bases, and the junction held 4 bases outside the gene matches. The V gene's germline CDR1 is SEHNR and CDR2 FQNEAQ (reference sequence). The CDR3 region is CASSQGAANEKLFF. As DNA, the CDR3 is TGTGCCAGCAGCCAGGGGGCTGCGAATGAAAAACTGTTTTTT.

The gene calls are TRBV5-4 and TRBJ2-7, with 10 bases matching TRBD2. Germline CDR1 is SGHNT and CDR2 is YYREEE (reference sequence). The CDR3 spans 18 residues. The junction had 13 bases not matched to a gene; V was cut back by 0 bases and J by 4 bases. The CDR3 DNA sequence: TGTGCCAGCAGCTTGGCCCCCACTAGCGGGAAGAGCGCATACGAGCAGTACTTC. Protein: CASSLAPTSGKSAYEQYF. The full variable domain, its missing parts supplied by reference TRBV5-4 and TRBJ2-7, is ETGVTQSPTHLIKTRGQQVTLRCSSQSGHNTVSWYQQALGQGPQFIFQYYREEENGRGNFPPRFSGLQFPNYSSELNVNALELDDSALYLCASSLAPTSGKSAYEQYFGPGTRLTVT.

V and J are TRBV5-1 and TRBJ2-1; TRBD2 aligns across 8 bases. J gave up 5 bases and V 1 base, and 2 bases lay outside the gene matches. Germline values: CDR1 SGHRS, CDR2 YFSETQ. This CDR3 has 14 residues. CDR3 coding DNA: TGCGCCAGCAGCTTGCAAGCGGGAGACAATGAGCAGTTCTTC. It specifies CASSLQAGDNEQFF.

This clonotype was detected a few times. V usage is TRBV12-3 or TRBV12-4 and J usage is TRBJ2-6; the D gene could be TRBD1 or TRBD2 (5 bases each). The CDR3 is 14 amino acids. The V gene lost 5 bases and the J gene lost 2 bases, with 7 bases spanning the gap. CDR3 in amino acids: CASSRGPGANVLTF. In DNA, the CDR3 is TGTGCCAGCAGTCGGGGCCCTGGGGCCAACGTCCTGACTTTC.

This clonotype was counted only a few times. J is TRBJ1-3 and V is TRBV15, with D hard to call. The V end lost 0 bases, the J end lost 0 bases, and 6 bases lay between the germline ends. This CDR3 comprises 15 residues. The V gene's germline CDR1 is LNHNV and CDR2 YYDKDF (reference sequence). DNA for the CDR3: TGTGCCACCAGCAGAGATTTGGCCTCTGGAAACACCATATATTTT. Protein sequence: CATSRDLASGNTIYF.

There are a few counts of this clonotype. V usage is TRBV20-1 and J usage is TRBJ2-3; D remains ambiguous. CDR1 DFQATT and CDR2 SNEGSKA come from the germline V gene (reference sequence). This CDR3 is 14 amino acids long. Trimming took 6 bases from V and 4 from J, leaving 17 bases between them. As DNA, the CDR3 is TGCAGTGCAAGCAGTAGCAGTGGACCAGATACGCAGTATTTT. It codes for CSASSSSGPDTQYF.

This clonotype appeared many times. This rearrangement joins TRBV11-2 to TRBJ2-1; 7 bases match TRBD2. V shed 1 base and J 7 bases; nucleotides not matched to a gene: 7. Per the germline V gene, CDR1 is SGHAT and CDR2 is FQNNGV. The CDR3 has 15 amino acids. The CDR3 sequence is CASSLVQWGGNEQFF. CDR3 in DNA: TGTGCCAGCAGCTTAGTACAGTGGGGGGGAAATGAGCAGTTCTTC.

The count of this clonotype is one. The CDR3, as DNA: TGTGCCAGCAGCTTAGTGGGGGGACAGGGGGCTGACGAGCAGTACTTC. Translating gives CASSLVGGQGADEQYF. The V call is TRBV7-8, the J call TRBJ2-7; 12 positions match TRBD1. Per the germline V gene, CDR1 is SGHVS and CDR2 is FQNEAQ. Trimming took 1 base from V and 5 from J; bases not matched to a gene: 6. The CDR3 is 16 residues long.

This clonotype was detected a few times. This sequence joins TRBV7-2 and TRBJ2-7; 9 positions agree with TRBD1. The CDR3 contains 15 residues. CDR1 SGHTA and CDR2 FQGNSA come from the germline V gene. V lost 0 bases and J lost 3; bases outside the gene matches: 3. In nucleotides, the CDR3 is TGTGCCAGCAGCTTAGCGGCGGGACAGGGCTACGAGCAGTACTTC. Translation gives CASSLAAGQGYEQYF.

This clonotype was observed a few times. The chain combines TRBV12-3 or TRBV12-4 with TRBJ2-7; 7 positions match TRBD1. This CDR3 has 13 amino acids. J lost 6 bases, V lost 4 bases, and 6 bases had no gene match. The CDR3 DNA follows: TGTGCCAGCAGTTCCCACAGGGGTAGCGAGCAGTACTTC. Its translation is CASSSHRGSEQYF.

This chain links TRBV7-2 with TRBJ2-1, with 12 bases matching TRBD2. This CDR3 has 15 amino acids. The V and J ends lost 8 bases and 5 bases, in that order; junction bases with no gene match: 7. Germline CDR1 reads SGHTA; CDR2 reads FQGNSA. The CDR3 loop reads CASGRLAGANNEQFF. The CDR3 DNA sequence: TGTGCCAGCGGGAGACTAGCGGGAGCAAACAATGAGCAGTTCTTC.

This clonotype was detected a few times. The chain uses TRBV4-3 and TRBJ1-2; no clear D. Trimming stripped 0 bases from V and 3 bases from J, with 8 bases between. This CDR3 contains 14 residues. Germline-derived CDR1 and CDR2 are LGHNA and YSLEER. CDR3 residues: CASSQDIQHYGYTF. The CDR3 DNA reads as TGCGCCAGCAGCCAAGATATACAACACTATGGCTACACCTTC.

V is TRBV25-1 and J is TRBJ2-7; 8 nucleotides agree with TRBD2. The trim removed 6 bases at V and 3 bases at J, leaving 10 bases unmatched. The V gene's germline CDR1 is MGHDK and CDR2 SYGVNS. The CDR3 contains 15 residues. The CDR3: CASSPSGGAFYEQYF. The CDR3 DNA reads TGTGCCAGCAGCCCATCGGGGGGGGCTTTCTACGAGCAGTACTTC.

This clonotype was found a few times. This chain joins TRBV5-1 and TRBJ2-1; D tentatively reads TRBD1 or TRBD2 (5 bases each). The germline V gene has CDR1 SGHRS and CDR2 YFSETQ. This CDR3 region has 15 residues. V lost 1 base, J lost 6 bases, and 14 bases lay in between. CDR3 protein: CASSLHGTSSNEQFF. The CDR3 bases are TGCGCCAGCAGCTTGCACGGGACCTCATCCAATGAGCAGTTCTTC.